The rows below give T cell receptor beta chains drawn from one sample of a study of cytomegalovirus exposure and HLA in healthy donors. The repertoire was sequenced with immunoSEQ multiplex PCR; TCRdb's copy has only in-frame clones and lacks some. This sample has 150,000 to 200,000 clones, with approximately 85% found just once. Sequencing used PBMCs. These receptor sequences come from a man aged 30 to 45 in good health and CMV-seropositive. Each CDR3 is given with its conserved first and last residue.

>TRBV9
CASSVVAGTYNEQFF
>TRBV19
CASSMIGRVPGELFF
>TRBV18
CASFVGRPAGELFF
>TRBV11-2
CASRRAGETYNEQFF
>TRBV7-9
CASSPTGEENTEAFF
>TRBV27
CASRLAGEDTQYF
>TRBV27
CASSTYAGTSGRTTSYNEQFF
>TRBV19
CASNQAGVLGTPSNIQYF
>TRBV5-1
CASSHRDRDTDTQYF
>TRBV18
CASSPRVSGNTIYF
>TRBV29-1
CSVDGTYNEQFF
>TRBV7-9
CASSLAETSWTEAFF
>TRBV10-2
CASSEEIKYEQYF
>TRBV19
CASSIQGQGTHEQYF
>TRBV7-8
CASSPFGGSDQETQYF
>TRBV5-4
CASSPDRGQPQHF
>TRBV4-1
CASSQDWGLMNTEAFF
>TRBV5-1
CASSSQGAAEAFF